This passage covers 26 T cell receptor beta chains from one sample sequenced in a study of shared clonotypes between healthy human individuals. The repertoire was sequenced with immunoSEQ multiplex PCR; TCRdb's copy has only in-frame clones and lacks some. The profile shows a few million clones, around 94% of them singletons. The sequencing sample was made of naive CD4+ T cells sorted from blood. The subset is: CD45RA+ positively selected. Every receptor here comes from a man aged 18 to 30 in good health.

The CDR3 sequence: CASSLWGTSGRGLEQFF. In DNA, the CDR3 is TGTGCCAGCAGCTTATGGGGAACTAGCGGGAGGGGGTTAGAGCAGTTCTTC. The chain employs TRBV7-9 and TRBJ2-1; 13 bases are a match to TRBD2. CDR1 is SEHNR, CDR2 FQNEAQ, per germline (reference sequence). V was pared by 2 bases and J by 10 bases, with 11 bases of the junction left unmatched. The CDR3 loop spans 17 amino acids.

Concerning this clone: Other DNA sequences in this sample translate to the same CDR3. The chain carries TRBV6-5 and TRBJ2-5, with a weak D call TRBD1 (6 bases). Trimming shortened V by 6 bases and J by 0 bases, and 11 bases separated the two germline ends. Germline-derived CDR1 and CDR2 are MNHEY and SVGAGI. The CDR3 sequence is 14 residues long. The CDR3 loop is CASSQTGYQETQYF. CDR3 in DNA: TGTGCCAGCAGCCAAACAGGGTACCAAGAGACCCAGTACTTC.

As DNA, the CDR3 is TGTGCCAGCAGTTACTCATCAGGGGGGTGGACTGAAGCTTTCTTT. Translating it yields CASSYSSGGWTEAFF. This chain connects TRBV6-5 to TRBJ1-1, with 7 positions matching TRBD1. Germline lookup yields CDR1 MNHEY and CDR2 SVGAGI. V shed 0 bases, J shed 5 bases, and the junction held 6 bases outside the gene matches. The CDR3 has 15 amino acids.

The V gene is TRBV6-1, the J gene TRBJ2-1, with 9 bases fitting TRBD2. V lost 4 bases and J lost 1; bases outside the gene matches: 2. The V gene's germline CDR1 is MNHNS and CDR2 SASEGT. This CDR3 contains 15 residues. The chain's CDR3 is CASSGTSGSYNEQFF. In nucleotides, the CDR3 is TGTGCCAGCAGTGGAACTAGCGGGTCCTACAATGAGCAGTTCTTC.

This chain connects TRBV10-3 to TRBJ1-3, with TRBD1 as a possible D gene (6 bases). Between the trimmed V and J ends, which lost 6 bases and 2 bases, there was a span of 14 bases. CDR3 length: 15 amino acids. CDR1 is ENHRY, CDR2 SYGVKD, per germline. CDR3 in amino acids: CAIRELQGTGNTIYF. CDR3 DNA: TGTGCCATCAGAGAACTACAGGGAACTGGAAACACCATATATTTT.

The chain links TRBV28 to TRBJ2-3, with 8 bases matching TRBD1. CDR3 size: 15 residues. Germline V gene data show CDR1 as MDHEN and CDR2 as SYDVKM. V shed 4 bases and J 0 bases; nucleotides not matched to a gene: 3. The DNA of the CDR3 is TGTGCCAGCAGTTATGGGGACAGGAGCACAGATACGCAGTATTTT. Amino acid sequence: CASSYGDRSTDTQYF.

This rearrangement joins TRBV30 to TRBJ2-5, with unresolved D. Trimming shortened V by 0 bases and J by 4 bases, and 12 bases separated the two germline ends. Germline loops: CDR1 GTSNPN, CDR2 SVGIG (reference sequence). This CDR3 comprises 14 residues. CDR3 in DNA: TGTGCCTGGAGTGTAGGTCCGCTGGGAGAGACCCAGTACTTC. Amino acid sequence: CAWSVGPLGETQYF.

The V call is TRBV5-6, the J call TRBJ2-3; TRBD2 matches at 9 bases. The V gene end was trimmed by 6 bases and the J gene end by 3 bases; junction bases not matched to a gene: 11. CDR1 and CDR2 (germline): SGHDT, YYEEEE. The CDR3 is made up of 16 amino acids. This chain's CDR3 is CASILISGSPTDTQYF. DNA of the CDR3: TGTGCCAGCATCCTTATTAGCGGGAGTCCTACAGATACGCAGTATTTT. The whole variable domain, filled in from reference TRBV5-6 and TRBJ2-3, reads DAGVTQSPTHLIKTRGQQVTLRCSPKSGHDTVSWYQQALGQGPQFIFQYYEEEERQRGNFPDRFSGHQFPNYSSELNVNALLLGDSALYLCASILISGSPTDTQYFGPGTRLTVL.

The chain joins TRBV18 to TRBJ2-6, with a weak D call TRBD1 (5 bases). V was pared by 0 bases and J by 0 bases, with 12 bases between. CDR1 and CDR2 from the germline V gene are KGHSH and LQKENI. There are 18 residues in the CDR3. Here the CDR3 DNA reads TGTGCCAGCTCACCACCGTGGCAGGGCTCCTCTGGGGCCAACGTCCTGACTTTC. Its protein is CASSPPWQGSSGANVLTF.

V usage is TRBV5-1 and J usage is TRBJ1-5, with D possibly TRBD1 on 6 matching bases. The V end was cut by 4 bases, the J end by 5 bases, with 16 bases between. Germline CDR1 SGHRS, CDR2 YFSETQ. The CDR3 extends over 15 amino acids. The DNA for the CDR3 is TGCGCCAGCAGCCCCGGGGGCGGGTCCCATCAGCCCCAGCATTTT. Translation gives CASSPGGGSHQPQHF.

The chain recombines TRBV4-1 with TRBJ2-7; 10 nucleotides line up with TRBD2. The CDR3 is 19 residues long. With V trimmed by 1 base and J by 2 bases, 14 bases remained unmatched. Per germline, CDR1 MGHRA and CDR2 YSYEKL. CDR3 sequence: CASSQGKIAGGRPPYEQYF. The CDR3 nucleotides are TGCGCCAGCAGCCAAGGAAAAATAGCGGGGGGTCGACCCCCCTACGAGCAGTACTTC.

The genes are TRBV10-2 and TRBJ1-3; D ambiguous. The CDR3 covers 12 residues. From germline, CDR1 is WSHSY and CDR2 SAAADI. Trimming took off 7 bases at V and 2 bases at J, with 6 bases between the two ends. The CDR3 is CASTRAGNTIYF. In DNA form, the CDR3 reads TGCGCCAGCACAAGGGCTGGAAACACCATATATTTT.

The gene calls are TRBV14 and TRBJ1-6; D may be TRBD1 (5 bases). Trimming removed 4 bases at V and 9 bases at J, with 16 bases between. CDR3 length: 15 amino acids. Germline V gives CDR1 SGHDN, CDR2 FVKESK. CDR3 nucleotides: TGTGCCAGCAGCCTCTTCGGGGGGGTCGGTTCACCCCTCCACTTT. Translation: CASSLFGGVGSPLHF.

CDR3: CASRVAGETDTQYF. The CDR3 DNA reads TGCGCCAGCAGGGTAGCGGGAGAAACAGATACGCAGTATTTT. V is TRBV5-1 and J is TRBJ2-3, with 9 bases fitting TRBD2. CDR1 SGHRS and CDR2 YFSETQ come from the germline V gene. The CDR3 covers 14 residues. The V and J ends lost 5 bases and 3 bases, in that order; junction bases with no gene match: 4.

This rearrangement joins TRBV19 to TRBJ2-7, with 8 bases aligning to TRBD1. CDR1 and CDR2 from the germline V gene are LNHDA and SQIVND (reference sequence). J lost 3 bases, V lost 3 bases, and 4 bases had no gene match. CDR3 length equals 14 residues. The CDR3 DNA is TGTGCCAGTAGTATCGGGGACAGGAACTACGAGCAGTACTTC. Translating gives CASSIGDRNYEQYF.

V and J are TRBV10-3 and TRBJ2-1, with 11 bases lining up with TRBD2. Germline CDR1 is ENHRY and CDR2 is SYGVKD. Germline trimming cut 8 bases from V and 5 bases from J; bases unmatched to any gene: 8. The CDR3 has 15 amino acids. The CDR3: CAIGKTSGVDNEQFF. CDR3 sequence (DNA): TGTGCCATCGGAAAGACTAGCGGGGTTGACAATGAGCAGTTCTTC.

V usage is TRBV7-9 and J usage is TRBJ1-2; 7 bases line up with TRBD1. Trimming removed 5 bases from V and 2 bases from J; junction bases left unmatched: 5. Germline V gene data show CDR1 as SEHNR and CDR2 as FQNEAQ (reference sequence). The CDR3 sequence is 14 residues long. The CDR3 reads CASSQGQINYGYTF. The CDR3 DNA reads as TGTGCCAGCAGCCAGGGACAGATCAACTATGGCTACACCTTC.

This clone was recorded once. The chain combines TRBV19 with TRBJ2-7, with D possibly matching TRBD2 (6 bases). The CDR3 loop spans 13 amino acids. The germline V and J ends were trimmed by 3 bases and 4 bases, with 10 bases remaining between them. Germline values: CDR1 LNHDA, CDR2 SQIVND (reference sequence). The chain's CDR3 is CASSIGGLYEQYF. In DNA form, the CDR3 reads TGTGCCAGTAGTATCGGGGGACTTTACGAGCAGTACTTC.

The chain links TRBV19 to TRBJ2-5, with D perhaps given as TRBD1 or TRBD2 (6 bases each). Per germline, CDR1 LNHDA and CDR2 SQIVND (reference sequence). The CDR3 totals 13 residues. V was shortened by 8 bases and J by 5 bases, with 15 bases between the two germline ends. CDR3 amino acids: CASQFSGAETQYF. The CDR3 DNA reads as TGTGCCAGTCAATTCTCGGGGGCTGAGACCCAGTACTTC.

J is TRBJ2-1 and V is TRBV10-3; D remains ambiguous. CDR3 size: 12 residues. Trimming took 6 bases from V and 3 from J, leaving 6 bases between them. The germline CDR1 and CDR2 sequences are ENHRY and SYGVKD. CDR3 residues: CAIRSDYNEQFF. The CDR3, as DNA: TGTGCCATCAGGAGCGACTACAATGAGCAGTTCTTC.

The chain uses TRBV9 and TRBJ1-2, with D possibly matching TRBD1 (6 bases). V shed 0 bases and J shed 3 bases, with 9 bases lying between them. This CDR3 is 14 amino acids long. In germline, CDR1 is SGDLS, CDR2 YYNGEE. CDR3 region: CASSVEDSYYGYTF. CDR3 DNA: TGTGCCAGCAGCGTAGAGGACAGCTACTATGGCTACACCTTC.

Worth noting for this clone: One end of the junction varies from germline; a read error may be responsible. J is TRBJ2-7 and V is TRBV6-1; the D gene could be TRBD1 or TRBD2 (5 bases each). Germline CDR1 is MNHNS and CDR2 is SASEGT. The CDR3 spans 12 residues. CDR3 nucleotide sequence: TGTGCCAGCAGTAGAGGGGACCTCAACTGGAACTTC. It is translated as CASSRGDLNWNF.

The count of this clone is one. The chain is built from TRBV7-2 and TRBJ2-4; possibly TRBD1 or TRBD2 for D (6 bases each). The germline V gene has CDR1 SGHTA and CDR2 FQGNSA. CDR3 size: 18 residues. V lost 5 bases, J lost 2 bases, and 22 bases lay in between. The CDR3 reads CASSTIHSGGLSKNIQYF. For the CDR3, the DNA is TGTGCCAGCAGCACCATTCACTCCGGGGGCCTGTCCAAAAACATTCAGTACTTC.

J is TRBJ2-7 and V is TRBV6-5, with 7 bases fitting TRBD1. CDR1 and CDR2 from the germline V gene are MNHEY and SVGAGI. The ends lost 4 bases at V and 2 bases at J; junction bases unmatched: 5. This CDR3 comprises 14 residues. The CDR3 loop is CASSFKQGTYEQYF. The CDR3 nucleotides read TGTGCCAGCAGTTTCAAACAGGGGACCTACGAGCAGTACTTC.

The chain links TRBV29-1 to TRBJ2-1, with no clear D. Looked up from germline, CDR1 is SQVTM and CDR2 is ANQGSEA. V gave up 5 bases and J gave up 3 bases, with 11 bases separating them. The CDR3 consists of 13 residues. CDR3 in amino acids: CSVRSTYYNEQFF. Written as DNA, the CDR3 is TGCAGCGTTCGGTCCACCTACTACAATGAGCAGTTCTTC.

About this clone itself: The same CDR3 arises from other DNA sequences in this sample as well. The J gene is TRBJ1-3, the V gene TRBV5-1; the D is unclear. The germline gives CDR1 SGHRS, CDR2 YFSETQ. The CDR3 is 13 amino acids. V lost 0 bases and J 4 bases, leaving 5 bases between the germline ends. CDR3 nucleotides: TGCGCCAGCAGCTTGGGACAAGGAAACACCATATATTTT. Translating it yields CASSLGQGNTIYF.